These T cell receptor beta chains were read from a single sample in a study of cytomegalovirus exposure and HLA in healthy donors. Some clones are missing from TCRdb's copy, which holds only in-frame ones; the method was immunoSEQ multiplex PCR. The table includes about 160,000 clones, about 95% detected once. Specimen: PBMCs. The receptors come from a woman aged 18-35 years in good health and CMV-seronegative. The CDR3 runs from the conserved cysteine through the conserved F or W. The order of the fields is J gene, D gene, CDR3 length, V gene, clone size, CDR3 protein, CDR3 DNA. A D gene is named only where the DNA matches it firmly. Clone size is given for some rows only: seen once, a few or many times, or a class if the clone is expanded.

TRBJ1-3,.,15,TRBV30,.,CAWSPGGSSGNTIYF,TGTGCCTGGAGCCCCGGGGGGAGCTCTGGAAACACCATATATTTT
TRBJ2-2,.,13,TRBV6-6,.,CASQVPNTGELFF,TGTGCCAGCCAGGTACCGAACACCGGGGAGCTGTTTTTT
TRBJ1-5,.,15,TRBV7-2,.,CASSLVQGDGQPQHF,TGTGCCAGCAGCTTAGTCCAGGGTGATGGTCAGCCCCAGCATTTT
TRBJ2-2,.,13,TRBV30,.,CAFQGMGTGELFF,TGTGCCTTTCAGGGGATGGGCACCGGGGAGCTGTTTTTT
TRBJ1-1,TRBD1,15,TRBV19,.,CATRDRGSSNTEAFF,TGTGCCACTAGGGACAGGGGGTCCTCGAACACTGAAGCTTTCTTT
TRBJ1-1,TRBD1,15,TRBV27,.,CASSSIRGRNTEAFF,TGTGCCAGCAGTTCGATCAGGGGGAGGAACACTGAAGCTTTCTTT
TRBJ2-1,TRBD2,16,TRBV7-3,.,CASSLNVRGGYNEQFF,TGTGCCAGCAGCTTAAATGTGCGGGGGGGTTACAATGAGCAGTTCTTC
TRBJ2-6,.,15,TRBV18,.,CASSPWGLGANVLTF,TGTGCCAGCTCACCATGGGGGCTCGGGGCCAACGTCCTGACTTTC
TRBJ2-7,TRBD1,17,TRBV14,.,CASSQEWGARGRAEQYF,TGTGCCAGCAGCCAAGAATGGGGTGCCAGGGGGCGCGCCGAGCAGTACTTC
TRBJ2-2,TRBD1,20,TRBV5-4,.,CASSLGSGQGPGRDTGELFF,TGTGCCAGCAGCTTGGGGTCGGGACAGGGCCCGGGTCGAGACACCGGGGAGCTGTTTTTT
TRBJ1-6,TRBD1,13,TRBV19,.,CAVGDRGNSPLHF,TGTGCCGTCGGGGACAGGGGTAATTCACCCCTCCACTTT
TRBJ1-5,.,14,TRBV7-9,.,CASSLVGADQPQHF,TGTGCCAGCAGCTTAGTTGGAGCAGATCAGCCCCAGCATTTT
TRBJ2-3,.,14,TRBV7-2,.,CASSLGGFTDTQYF,TGTGCCAGCAGCTTAGGTGGCTTCACAGATACGCAGTATTTT
TRBJ1-6,.,15,TRBV4-3,.,CASSPDRAGKYPLHF,TGCGCCAGCAGCCCGGACCGGGCAGGGAAGTACCCCCTCCACTTT
TRBJ1-1,.,17,TRBV4-2,.,CASSQDISRQSNTEAFF,TGTGCCAGCAGCCAAGATATTTCTCGACAGTCGAACACTGAAGCTTTCTTT
TRBJ2-1,.,15,TRBV5-4,.,CASSLALTGNNEQFF,TGTGCCAGCAGCTTGGCCCTTACAGGGAACAATGAGCAGTTCTTC
TRBJ1-1,.,17,TRBV18,.,CASSPPKRGGANTEAFF,TGTGCCAGCTCACCGCCAAAGAGGGGGGGGGCGAACACTGAAGCTTTCTTT
TRBJ2-2,TRBD1,15,TRBV5-6,.,CASSLGGQYTGELFF,TGTGCCAGCAGCTTGGGGGGACAGTACACCGGGGAGCTGTTTTTT
TRBJ1-4,TRBD1,15,TRBV6-5,.,CASSRTGRSNEKLFF,TGTGCCAGCAGTAGGACAGGGCGGTCTAATGAAAAACTGTTTTTT
TRBJ1-2,TRBD1,15,TRBV2,.,CASSSGTGPYYGYTF,TGTGCCAGCAGTTCTGGGACAGGGCCCTACTATGGCTACACCTTC
TRBJ1-1,TRBD1,12,TRBV9,.,CASSLTGDEAFF,TGTGCCAGCAGCCTTACAGGGGATGAAGCTTTCTTT
TRBJ2-2,TRBD1,15,TRBV6-5,.,CASSRPRTGDGELFF,TGTGCCAGCAGTCGCCCAAGGACAGGGGACGGGGAGCTGTTTTTT
TRBJ2-7,.,14,TRBV5-6,.,CASSLGTVPYEQYF,TGTGCCAGCAGCTTGGGGACAGTGCCCTACGAGCAGTACTTC
TRBJ2-3,TRBD2,17,TRBV7-2,.,CASSSHGSGGRTDTQYF,TGTGCCAGCAGCTCCCACGGGAGCGGGGGCCGCACAGATACGCAGTATTTT
TRBJ2-2,.,14,TRBV27,.,CASSLFGGNGELFF,TGTGCCAGCAGTTTATTTGGGGGGAACGGGGAGCTGTTTTTT
TRBJ2-7,TRBD2,14,TRBV15,.,CATSGGGGADEQYF,TGTGCCACCAGCGGCGGGGGAGGGGCCGACGAGCAGTACTTC
TRBJ1-5,.,16,TRBV28,.,CASSREGSGSNQPQHF,TGTGCCAGCAGTCGAGAGGGAAGCGGTAGCAATCAGCCCCAGCATTTT
TRBJ2-7,TRBD2,14,TRBV2,.,CASSPRRGVYEQYF,TGTGCCAGCAGCCCTCGGCGGGGGGTCTACGAGCAGTACTTC
TRBJ1-5,.,15,TRBV9,.,CASSVGVSSNQPQHF,TGTGCCAGCAGCGTCGGGGTTTCTAGCAATCAGCCCCAGCATTTT
TRBJ1-2,.,14,TRBV5-1,.,CASSLSPGIYGYTF,TGCGCCAGCAGCTTGTCGCCGGGGATTTATGGCTACACCTTC
TRBJ2-3,.,19,TRBV14,.,CASSQEAGWANLKLDTQYF,TGTGCCAGCAGCCAAGAAGCAGGTTGGGCTAATCTGAAACTAGATACGCAGTATTTT
TRBJ1-2,.,15,TRBV7-3,.,CASSPRGGGDYGYTF,TGTGCCAGCAGCCCACGGGGAGGAGGTGACTATGGCTACACCTTC
TRBJ1-2,TRBD1,16,TRBV19,.,CASSSEGSAGGYGYTF,TGTGCCAGTAGTTCCGAGGGCTCCGCAGGGGGCTATGGCTACACCTTC
TRBJ2-5,TRBD1,18,TRBV5-4,.,CASSLFLGQGVVEETQYF,TGTGCCAGCAGCTTGTTCTTGGGACAGGGTGTGGTTGAAGAGACCCAGTACTTC
TRBJ1-5,.,12,TRBV23-1,.,CASSPGNQPQHF,TGCGCCAGCAGTCCGGGCAATCAGCCCCAGCATTTT
TRBJ1-2,TRBD1,14,TRBV5-1,once,CASSLGDRGYSYTF,TGCGCCAGCAGCTTGGGGGACAGGGGATATAGCTACACCTTC
TRBJ1-2,.,14,TRBV2,.,CASSEVGGGGGYTF,TGTGCCAGCAGTGAAGTCGGTGGCGGGGGGGGCTACACCTTC
TRBJ2-7,.,16,TRBV6-6,.,CASSHPGLEPTYEQYF,TGTGCCAGCAGTCACCCGGGACTCGAACCGACCTACGAGCAGTACTTC
TRBJ1-2,TRBD1,12,TRBV10-2,.,CASKAGGDGYTF,TGCGCCAGCAAAGCAGGGGGCGATGGCTACACCTTC
TRBJ1-1,TRBD1,14,TRBV5-1,.,CASRYGTGFTEAFF,TGCGCCAGCAGATACGGGACAGGTTTTACTGAAGCTTTCTTT
TRBJ2-7,.,15,TRBV6-5,.,CASSISGPSSYEQYF,TGTGCCAGCAGCATAAGCGGGCCTAGCTCCTACGAGCAGTACTTC